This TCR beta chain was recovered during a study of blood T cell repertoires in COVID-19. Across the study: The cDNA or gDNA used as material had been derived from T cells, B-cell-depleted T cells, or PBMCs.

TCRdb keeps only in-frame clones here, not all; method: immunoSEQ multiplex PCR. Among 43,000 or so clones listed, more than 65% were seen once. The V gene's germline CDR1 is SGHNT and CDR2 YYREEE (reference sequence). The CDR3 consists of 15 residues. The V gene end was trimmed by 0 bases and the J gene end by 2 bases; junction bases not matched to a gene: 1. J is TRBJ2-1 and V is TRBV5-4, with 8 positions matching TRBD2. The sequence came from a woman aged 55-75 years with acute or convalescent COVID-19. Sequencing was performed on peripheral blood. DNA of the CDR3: TGTGCCAGCAGCTTGGGCGGGGGGCCCTACAATGAGCAGTTCTTC. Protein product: CASSLGGGPYNEQFF.